This TCR beta chain emerged from a study of T-cell reconstitution after alpha-beta-depleted transplantation in children (dated by TCRdb to about 2016). In terms of the full investigation: The study quantitatively tracked T-cell immune reconstitution after TCRalphabeta/CD19-depleted allogeneic hematopoietic cell transplantation in children using TCR repertoire profiling.

Reading the label with the study, this specimen's treatment or condition is: allogeneic hematopoietic cell transplantation with graft depleted of TCRalphabeta T cells and CD19 B cells. The children who served as transplant recipients had been given grafts of TCRalphabeta/CD19-depleted allogeneic hematopoietic cells. Details on this clonotype: The antigen it binds to is not known. The junction shows a germline mismatch at one end, possibly a read error.

Study-wide findings and limitations: Over subsequent months, a decline in hyperexpanded clone frequencies was noted, and after one year, T-cell counts and TCRbeta diversity were mostly ascribed to newly produced T cells. The apparently early alphabetaT-cell count recovery about two months after transplant was reportedly dependent on only several hundred rapidly expanded clones derived from non-depleted graft cells. In some patients, high TCRbeta diversity at day 60 was attributed to recipient T cells and intrathymic progenitors that had survived conditioning.

The library was produced with PCR. Instrument used: Illumina HiSeq 2500. TCR libraries were prepared with molecular barcoding, using unique molecular identifiers to normalize TCRbeta repertoire quantification. TCRdb cleaned the public reads at Q25 with fastp, built clones with MiXCR and kept in-frame beta chains. Rows are unified per CDR3 protein, each entry keeping the most common DNA and genes. This sample comprises more than 500,000 distinct CDR3 sequences, roughly 10% of them detected only once. About 15% of the sample goes to the ten largest clones. The receptor comes from a female patient aged 2-10 years who had a stem cell transplant for aplastic anemia, so the T cells may come from the graft donor. Here the sequenced sample was PBMCs, mostly from graft donor cells, taken 180 days after TCRalphabeta/CD19-depleted stem cell transplant.

The CDR3 protein is CASSLIVSGPTF. The DNA sequence is given as TGTGCCAGCAGCTTAATAGTCTCAGGGCCTACATTC. The chain is assembled from TRBV5-6 and TRBJ2-5; matching of 5 bases hints at TRBD1 as the D gene. The CDR3 covers 12 residues, taking in both the cysteine and the phenylalanine. Only the CDR3 DNA is retained, 36 bases long and in frame from the first base. The germline V gene encodes CDR1 SGHDT and CDR2 YYEEEE.